Listed here are 27 T cell receptor beta chains from one sample, sequenced in a study of CD8+ T cells in alopecia areata. As the sequencing template, cDNA was produced by extracting RNA and reverse transcribing it. The table came from immunoSEQ multiplex PCR; TCRdb's copy has only in-frame clones and leaves some out. The data show about 14,000 clones, under 65% seen once. Researchers gathered lesional scalp punch biopsies and peripheral blood from patients with alopecia areata. The material sequenced was skin, taken at week 0. These receptors came from a human donor with alopecia areata.

J is TRBJ1-1 and V is TRBV4-3; D gene ambiguous. Per germline, CDR1 LGHNA and CDR2 YSLEER. V lost 1 base to trimming and J lost 5 bases, with 14 bases between them. This CDR3 is 15 amino acids long. The CDR3 nucleotides read TGCGCCAGCAGCCAAGGGTGGCAGTCGAGGACTGAAGCTTTCTTT. Translating gives CASSQGWQSRTEAFF.

This sequence joins TRBV25-1 and TRBJ2-7; TRBD1 is a possible D gene (5 bases). Germline V CDR1 and CDR2: MGHDK, SYGVNS. CDR3 length: 13 residues. The V end was cut by 6 bases, the J end by 7 bases, with 16 bases between. CDR3 amino acids: CASRKGAWQEQYF. In nucleotides, the CDR3 is TGTGCCAGCAGAAAAGGGGCCTGGCAAGAGCAGTACTTC.

This sequence joins TRBV7-6 and TRBJ2-2; tentatively, D is TRBD2 (6 bases). Trimming removed 3 bases from V and 7 bases from J, with 18 bases in between. This CDR3 region has 16 residues. The germline CDR1 and CDR2 sequences are SGHVS and FNYEAQ. The CDR3 DNA reads as TGTGCCAGCAGCTTGACTCAACTAGCCCGAGGCGGGGAGCTGTTTTTT. Encoded protein: CASSLTQLARGGELFF. Complete variable domain (other parts from reference TRBV7-6 and TRBJ2-2): GAGVSQSPRYKVTKRGQDVALRCDPISGHVSLYWYRQALGQGPEFLTYFNYEAQQDKSGLPNDRFSAERPEGSISTLTIQRTEQRDSAMYRCASSLTQLARGGELFFGEGSRLTVL.

This clone was counted between two and nine times. V is TRBV5-4 and J is TRBJ2-5; maybe TRBD1 (6 bases). CDR1 is SGHNT, CDR2 YYREEE, per germline (reference sequence). Trimming cost V 0 bases and J 2 bases, with 14 bases left between them. This CDR3 has 16 residues. CDR3 protein: CASSLDREGIQETQYF. As DNA, the CDR3 is TGTGCCAGCAGCTTGGACAGGGAAGGGATTCAAGAGACCCAGTACTTC.

The chain uses TRBV7-2 and TRBJ2-7; perhaps TRBD1 as D (5 bases). Germline V lookup: CDR1 SGHTA, CDR2 FQGNSA. Trimming cost V 5 bases and J 4 bases, with 18 bases left between them. The CDR3 totals 15 residues. The CDR3 region has the DNA TGTGCCAGCAGCCCGAACCCAGGGATAAGTTACGAGCAGTACTTC. Translating it yields CASSPNPGISYEQYF.

V gene TRBV28 combines with J gene TRBJ2-5; TRBD1 matches at 9 bases. CDR3 size: 16 residues. Germline loops: CDR1 MDHEN, CDR2 SYDVKM. V shed 1 base and J 5 bases; nucleotides not matched to a gene: 8. CDR3 nucleotides: TGTGCCAGCAGTTTATTCGGGACAGGGCTGGGGGAGACCCAGTACTTC. Protein: CASSLFGTGLGETQYF.

Within the sample, this clone is medium-sized (0.01 to 0.1%). CDR3 region: CASSFPPIYEQYF. The CDR3 DNA reads TGTGCCAGCAGCTTCCCCCCCATCTACGAGCAGTACTTC. The chain employs TRBV7-2 and TRBJ2-7; D unresolved. This CDR3 region has 13 residues. Trimming took 3 bases from V and 3 from J, leaving 9 bases between them. Germline values: CDR1 SGHTA, CDR2 FQGNSA.

This clone was seen a handful of times. The genes are TRBV5-6 and TRBJ1-1; 7 nucleotides align to TRBD1. Germline-derived CDR1 and CDR2 are SGHDT and YYEEEE. After removal of 0 bases from V and 6 bases from J, the junction contained 2 bases not matched to a gene. This CDR3 is built from 13 residues. CDR3 sequence reads: CASSLVTGSEAFF. CDR3 sequence (DNA): TGTGCCAGCAGCTTGGTGACAGGGTCTGAAGCTTTCTTT. Using reference TRBV5-6 and TRBJ1-1 for the parts outside the CDR3, the full variable domain is DAGVTQSPTHLIKTRGQQVTLRCSPKSGHDTVSWYQQALGQGPQFIFQYYEEEERQRGNFPDRFSGHQFPNYSSELNVNALLLGDSALYLCASSLVTGSEAFFGQGTRLTVV.

The chain recombines TRBV6-1 with TRBJ1-6; D uncertain. The germline CDR1 and CDR2 sequences are MNHNS and SASEGT. V was cut by 0 bases and J by 3 bases, with 15 bases left in between. The CDR3 runs to 18 residues. CDR3 region: CASSEALPLIDYNSPLHF. CDR3 sequence (DNA): TGTGCCAGCAGTGAAGCGCTTCCTCTCATTGACTATAATTCACCCCTCCACTTT.

This rearrangement joins TRBV6-1 to TRBJ2-5; TRBD1 aligns across 7 bases. Germline lookup yields CDR1 MNHNS and CDR2 SASEGT. After removal of 4 bases from V and 4 bases from J, the junction contained 9 bases not matched to a gene. The CDR3 totals 15 residues. CDR3 sequence (DNA): TGTGCCAGCAGTGCAGGACAGGTGTGGGGAGAGACCCAGTACTTC. It yields the protein CASSAGQVWGETQYF.

The chain recombines TRBV5-1 with TRBJ2-1, with 10 bases fitting TRBD1. Germline V lookup: CDR1 SGHRS, CDR2 YFSETQ. V shed 0 bases, J shed 14 bases, and the junction held 2 bases outside the gene matches. This CDR3 is built from 12 residues. This CDR3 is CASSLGGQGKFF. For the CDR3, the DNA is TGCGCCAGCAGCTTGGGGGGACAGGGGAAGTTCTTC.

The chain employs TRBV19 and TRBJ1-5; D not certain. Germline lookup yields CDR1 LNHDA and CDR2 SQIVND (reference sequence). The V end was cut by 5 bases, the J end by 5 bases, with 10 bases between. CDR3 size: 13 residues. The CDR3, as DNA: TGTGCCAGTAGTTCTAATCTAGATCAGCCCCAGCATTTT. Translation gives CASSSNLDQPQHF.

CDR3 sequence reads: CASSLYPRTGELFF. DNA for the CDR3: TGTGCCAGCAGCTTATATCCGCGCACCGGGGAGCTGTTTTTT. The chain is built from TRBV11-2 and TRBJ2-2; the D is unclear. There are 14 residues in the CDR3. Deletions cut 2 bases from V and 4 bases from J, with 8 bases between. Germline lookup yields CDR1 SGHAT and CDR2 FQNNGV.

CDR3 DNA sequence: TGTGCCAGCAGTTTAAGGGTCGGAGAAGCTTTCTTT. It encodes CASSLRVGEAFF. The rearrangement links TRBV28 to TRBJ1-1; D remains unclear. Deletions cut 2 bases from V and 8 bases from J, with 9 bases between. The length of the CDR3 is 12 residues. Per the germline V gene, CDR1 is MDHEN and CDR2 is SYDVKM.

The rearrangement uses TRBV6-1 and TRBJ2-1; D uncertain. The CDR3 runs to 14 residues. Germline values: CDR1 MNHNS, CDR2 SASEGT. V was trimmed by 3 bases and J by 8 bases, leaving 14 bases between them. The CDR3, as DNA: TGTGCCAGCAGTGATGGTAGTTTGTTCGATGAGCAGTTCTTC. Translation gives CASSDGSLFDEQFF.

CDR3 loop: CASSDRENSPLHF. The CDR3 coding sequence is TGTGCCAGCAGTGACAGGGAAAATTCACCCCTCCACTTT. This chain links TRBV6-4 with TRBJ1-6; no definite D call. CDR3 length: 13 amino acids. Trimming removed 2 bases from V and 7 bases from J, with 6 bases in between. Germline V CDR1 and CDR2: MRHNA, SNTAGT.

The gene calls are TRBV28 and TRBJ2-7, with a possible D match to TRBD1 (6 bases). CDR1 is MDHEN and CDR2 is SYDVKM in the germline V gene. The CDR3 is 13 residues long. V lost 5 bases, J lost 2 bases, and 10 bases lay in between. Here the CDR3 DNA reads TGTGCCAGCAGTCTACAGGGCCCCTACGAGCAGTACTTC. Its protein product is CASSLQGPYEQYF. Filled out from reference TRBV28 and TRBJ2-7, the complete variable domain reads DVKVTQSSRYLVKRTGEKVFLECVQDMDHENMFWYRQDPGLGLRLIYFSYDVKMKEKGDIPEGYSVSREKKERFSLILESASTNQTSMYLCASSLQGPYEQYFGPGTRLTVT.

A remark on this clone: One end of the junction is discordant with germline, which a read error may explain. This chain links TRBV4-1 with TRBJ1-4; unclear D gene. The CDR3 spans 15 residues. Germline assignment: CDR1 MGHRA and CDR2 YSYEKL. The DNA for the CDR3 is TGTGCCAGCAGCCAAGTCGGAGCAACTAATGAAAAACTGTTTTTT. Protein: CASSQVGATNEKLFF.

The genes are TRBV7-9 and TRBJ2-3; D is possibly TRBD1 or TRBD2 (5 bases each). The CDR3 consists of 13 residues. V shed 5 bases and J shed 4 bases, with 10 bases lying between them. CDR1 and CDR2 from the germline V gene are SEHNR and FQNEAQ (reference sequence). For the CDR3, the DNA is TGTGCCAGCAGCCCCAAGGGACCAGATACGCAGTATTTT. Its protein product is CASSPKGPDTQYF.

The V call is TRBV30, the J call TRBJ1-2; D is unresolved. The V gene lost 0 bases and the J gene lost 3 bases, with 8 bases spanning the gap. This CDR3 comprises 13 residues. CDR1 and CDR2 from the germline V gene are GTSNPN and SVGIG (reference sequence). In DNA form, the CDR3 reads TGTGCCTGGAGTGTAATCGGAGACTATGGCTACACCTTC. It encodes CAWSVIGDYGYTF.

The chain couples TRBV27 to TRBJ1-6, with 9 bases lining up with TRBD1. The CDR3 has 17 amino acids. Germline V gene data show CDR1 as MNHEY and CDR2 as SMNVEV (reference sequence). Trimming took 6 bases from V and 3 from J; bases not matched to a gene: 9. The DNA of the CDR3 is TGTGCCAGCAGATCTACAGGGGGCTTCCTCTATAATTCACCCCTCCACTTT. It translates to CASRSTGGFLYNSPLHF.

The rearrangement uses TRBV7-2 and TRBJ1-5, with D unresolved. The CDR3 length is 13 residues. Trimming shortened V by 5 bases and J by 4 bases, and 9 bases separated the two germline ends. Germline V CDR1 and CDR2: SGHTA, FQGNSA. In nucleotides, the CDR3 is TGTGCCAGCAGCCAGGAGCGGAATCAGCCCCAGCATTTT. Translating gives CASSQERNQPQHF.

CDR3 protein: CASSLGTATYGYTF. The CDR3 nucleotides are TGTGCCAGCAGCTTAGGTACAGCCACCTACGGCTACACCTTC. V usage is TRBV7-2 and J usage is TRBJ1-2; D gene ambiguous. Trimming removed 1 base from V and 8 bases from J, with 14 bases in between. The CDR3 runs to 14 residues. Per the germline V gene, CDR1 is SGHTA and CDR2 is FQGNSA.

The chain uses TRBV30 and TRBJ1-1, with unresolved D. Per germline, CDR1 GTSNPN and CDR2 SVGIG (reference sequence). The V end was cut by 1 base, the J end by 1 base, with 4 bases between. The CDR3 is made up of 12 amino acids. Here the CDR3 DNA reads TGTGCCTGGAGTGACGGGAACACTGAAGCTTTCTTT. It specifies CAWSDGNTEAFF. The full variable domain, completed using reference TRBV30 and TRBJ1-1, is SQTIHQWPATLVQPVGSPLSLECTVEGTSNPNLYWYRQAAGRGLQLLFYSVGIGQISSEVPQNLSASRPQDRQFILSSKKLLLSDSGFYLCAWSDGNTEAFFGQGTRLTVV.

The chain uses TRBV5-1 and TRBJ1-1; no firm D call. Per germline, CDR1 SGHRS and CDR2 YFSETQ. This CDR3 spans 15 amino acids. V lost 4 bases and J lost 0, with 13 bases in between. The CDR3, as DNA: TGCGCCAGCAGCGTAGAACAGACTCTGAACACTGAAGCTTTCTTT. Protein: CASSVEQTLNTEAFF.

The genes are TRBV2 and TRBJ2-6; D perhaps matches TRBD1 (7 bases). This CDR3 has 16 residues. Trimming cost V 7 bases and J 0 bases, with 13 bases left between them. Germline CDR1 is SNHLY and CDR2 is FYNNEI. In DNA form, the CDR3 reads TGTGCCAGCATGGAGGGGGCTAACTCTGGGGCCAACGTCCTGACTTTC. It encodes CASMEGANSGANVLTF.

On this clone: In the same sample, other DNA sequences code for this CDR3. The genes are TRBV4-1 and TRBJ2-5, with a weak D call TRBD2 (7 bases). Looked up from germline, CDR1 is MGHRA and CDR2 is YSYEKL. This CDR3 is 16 amino acids long. Trimming stripped 3 bases from V and 8 bases from J, with 22 bases between. CDR3 nucleotides: TGCGCCAGCAGCCAGGGGGGGACCGGCAGGGGAGAAACCCAGTACTTC. It encodes CASSQGGTGRGETQYF.